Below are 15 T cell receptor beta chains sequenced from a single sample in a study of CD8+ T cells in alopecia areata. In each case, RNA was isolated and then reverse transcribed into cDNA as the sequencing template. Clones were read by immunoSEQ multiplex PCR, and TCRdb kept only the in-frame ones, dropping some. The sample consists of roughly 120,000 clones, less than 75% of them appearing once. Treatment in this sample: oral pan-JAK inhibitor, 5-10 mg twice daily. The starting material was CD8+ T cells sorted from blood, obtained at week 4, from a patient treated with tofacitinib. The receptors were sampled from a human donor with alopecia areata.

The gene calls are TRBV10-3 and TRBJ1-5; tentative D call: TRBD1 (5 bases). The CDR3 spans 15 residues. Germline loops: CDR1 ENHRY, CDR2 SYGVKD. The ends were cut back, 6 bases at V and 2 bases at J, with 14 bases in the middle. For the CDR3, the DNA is TGTGCCATCAGACCGGACACCGGGGGCAATCAGCCCCAGCATTTT. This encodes CAIRPDTGGNQPQHF.

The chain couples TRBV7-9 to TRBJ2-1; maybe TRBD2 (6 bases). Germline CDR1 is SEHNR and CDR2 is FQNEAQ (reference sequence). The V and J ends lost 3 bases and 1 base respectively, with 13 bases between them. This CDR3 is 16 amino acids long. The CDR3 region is CASSFNTSSSYNEQFF. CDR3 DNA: TGTGCCAGCAGCTTCAATACTAGCAGTTCCTACAATGAGCAGTTCTTC. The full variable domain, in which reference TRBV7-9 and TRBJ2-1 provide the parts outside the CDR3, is DTGVSQNPRHKITKRGQNVTFRCDPISEHNRLYWYRQTLGQGPEFLTYFQNEAQLEKSRLLSDRFSAERPKGSFSTLEIQRTEQGDSAMYLCASSFNTSSSYNEQFFGPGTRLTVL.

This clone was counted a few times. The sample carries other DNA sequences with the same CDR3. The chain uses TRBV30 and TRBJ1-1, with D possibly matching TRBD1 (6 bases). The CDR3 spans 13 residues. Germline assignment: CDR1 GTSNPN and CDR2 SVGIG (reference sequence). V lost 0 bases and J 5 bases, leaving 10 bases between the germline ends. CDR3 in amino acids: CAWSVGGLTEAFF. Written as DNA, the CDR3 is TGTGCCTGGAGTGTAGGGGGGCTTACTGAAGCTTTCTTT.

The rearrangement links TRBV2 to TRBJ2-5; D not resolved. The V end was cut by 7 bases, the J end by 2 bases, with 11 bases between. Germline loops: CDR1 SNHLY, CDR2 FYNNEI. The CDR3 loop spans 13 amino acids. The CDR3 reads CASIRPLQETQYF. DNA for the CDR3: TGTGCCAGCATCCGGCCATTACAAGAGACCCAGTACTTC.

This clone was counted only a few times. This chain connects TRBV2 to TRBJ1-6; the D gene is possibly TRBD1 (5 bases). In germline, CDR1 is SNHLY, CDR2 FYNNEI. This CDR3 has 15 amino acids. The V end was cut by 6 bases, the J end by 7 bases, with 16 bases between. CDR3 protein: CASRDTVTANSPLHF. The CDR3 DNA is TGTGCCAGCAGGGATACGGTGACAGCGAATTCACCCCTCCACTTT. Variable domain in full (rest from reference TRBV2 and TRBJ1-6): EPEVTQTPSHQVTQMGQEVILRCVPISNHLYFYWYRQILGQKVEFLVSFYNNEISEKSEIFDDQFSVERPDGSNFTLKIRSTKLEDSAMYFCASRDTVTANSPLHFGNGTRLTVT.

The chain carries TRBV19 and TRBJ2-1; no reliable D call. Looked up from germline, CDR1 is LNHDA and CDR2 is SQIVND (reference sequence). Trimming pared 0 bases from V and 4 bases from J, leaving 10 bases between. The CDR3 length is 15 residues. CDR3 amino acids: CASSIEAPAYNEQFF. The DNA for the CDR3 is TGTGCCAGTAGTATAGAGGCGCCAGCTTACAATGAGCAGTTCTTC.

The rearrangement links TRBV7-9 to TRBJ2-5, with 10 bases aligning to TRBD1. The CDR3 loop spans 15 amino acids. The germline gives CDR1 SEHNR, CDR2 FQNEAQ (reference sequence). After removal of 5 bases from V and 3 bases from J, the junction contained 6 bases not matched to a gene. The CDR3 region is CASSRRQGAEETQYF. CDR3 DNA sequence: TGTGCCAGCAGCCGTAGACAGGGGGCGGAAGAGACCCAGTACTTC.

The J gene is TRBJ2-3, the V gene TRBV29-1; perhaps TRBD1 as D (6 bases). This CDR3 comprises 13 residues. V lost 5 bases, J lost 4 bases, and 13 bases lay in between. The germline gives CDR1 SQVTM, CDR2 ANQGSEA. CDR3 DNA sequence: TGCAGCGTTTTACAGGGTTATGCAGATACGCAGTATTTT. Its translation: CSVLQGYADTQYF.

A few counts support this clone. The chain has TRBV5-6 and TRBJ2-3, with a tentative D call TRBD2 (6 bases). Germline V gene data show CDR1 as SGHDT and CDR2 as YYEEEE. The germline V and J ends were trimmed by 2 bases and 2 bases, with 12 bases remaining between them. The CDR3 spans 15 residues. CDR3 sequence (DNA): TGTGCCAGCAGCTTTGGGGGGACTGCCACAGATACGCAGTATTTT. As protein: CASSFGGTATDTQYF.

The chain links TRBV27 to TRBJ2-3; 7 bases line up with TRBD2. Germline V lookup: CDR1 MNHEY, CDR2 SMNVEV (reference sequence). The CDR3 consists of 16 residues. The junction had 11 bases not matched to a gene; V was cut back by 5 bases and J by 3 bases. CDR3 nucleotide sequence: TGTGCCAGCAGTCCGTTGTTCAGCGGGGAGACAGATACGCAGTATTTT. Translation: CASSPLFSGETDTQYF.

In nucleotides, the CDR3 is TGTGCCAGCAGTGATATGTATGAGCAGTTCTTC. This sequence encodes CASSDMYEQFF. The rearrangement joins TRBV25-1 to TRBJ2-1; D is ambiguous. The germline V gene encodes CDR1 MGHDK and CDR2 SYGVNS. The CDR3 runs 11 residues. V gave up 3 bases and J gave up 8 bases, with 5 bases separating them.

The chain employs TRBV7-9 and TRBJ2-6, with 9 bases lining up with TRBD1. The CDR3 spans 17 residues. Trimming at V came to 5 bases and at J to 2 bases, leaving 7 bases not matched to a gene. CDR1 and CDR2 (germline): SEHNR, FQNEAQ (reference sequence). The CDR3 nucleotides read TGTGCCAGCAGCCCTGGGGACAGGGCGGCTGGGGCCAACGTCCTGACTTTC. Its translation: CASSPGDRAAGANVLTF.

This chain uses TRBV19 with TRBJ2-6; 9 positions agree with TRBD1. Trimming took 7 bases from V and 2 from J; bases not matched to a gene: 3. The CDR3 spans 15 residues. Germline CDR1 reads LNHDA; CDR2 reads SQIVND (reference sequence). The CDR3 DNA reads TGTGCCAGTACGGACAGGGGTCCTGGGGCCAACGTCCTGACTTTC. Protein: CASTDRGPGANVLTF.

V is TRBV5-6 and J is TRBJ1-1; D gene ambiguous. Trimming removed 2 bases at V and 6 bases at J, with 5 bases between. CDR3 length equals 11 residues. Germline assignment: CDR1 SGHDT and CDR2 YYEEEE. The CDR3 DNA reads TGTGCCAGCAGCTTTGGGGCTGAAGCTTTCTTT. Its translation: CASSFGAEAFF.

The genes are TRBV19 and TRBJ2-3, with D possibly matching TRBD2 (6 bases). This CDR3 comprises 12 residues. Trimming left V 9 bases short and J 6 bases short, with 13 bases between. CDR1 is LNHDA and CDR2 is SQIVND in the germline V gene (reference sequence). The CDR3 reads CASGLAGDTQYF. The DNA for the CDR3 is TGTGCCAGCGGGTTGGCGGGGGATACGCAGTATTTT.